The following is a T cell receptor beta chain sequence with its context. Preparation of the TCRbeta library was carried out with unique molecular identifiers. TCRdb reanalysed the PCR reads using MiXCR and keeps one entry per CDR3 protein. The table lists 450,000 to 600,000 distinct CDR3 sequences, approximately 32% of them singletons, with 2% to 2.5% in the top ten. The CDR3 consists of 15 residues. V was pared by 7 bases and J by 2 bases, with 15 bases between. This sample was taken from a study of T-cell reconstitution after alpha-beta-depleted transplantation in children. The sequence was collected from a human donor who donated a stem cell graft to a child with aplastic anemia. This specimen was PBMCs from the stem cell graft donor, taken from the stem cell graft. The chain has TRBV12-3 or TRBV12-4 and TRBJ2-1, with D perhaps matching TRBD2 (6 bases). This CDR3 reads CASTPEASAYNEQFF. The CDR3 region has the DNA TGTGCCAGCACCCCTGAAGCTAGCGCCTACAATGAGCAGTTCTTC.